This T cell receptor beta chain came from a study of OX40 agonist ivuxolimab in advanced cancers. Study background: Patients were dosed with the agonistic anti-OX40 (CD134) antibody ivuxolimab. While on treatment, patients had intravenous ivuxolimab at 0.01 to 10 mg/kg every 2 weeks. Study-level findings and limits: With doses of 0.1 to 3.0 mg/kg, CD4+ and CD8+ blood T cells had undergone clonal expansion by week 6.

Sampling of blood occurred at baseline, cycle 4 day 1, and cycle 7 day 1. A word on this clone: Its target is not known.

Germline V gene sequence: CDR1 SGHTA, CDR2 FQGTGA. V was cut by 3 bases and J by 4 bases, with 10 bases left in between. The CDR3 loop spans 14 amino acids. Repertoires were generated with immunoSEQ multiplex PCR, while TCRdb's copy carries only in-frame clones and drops some. The sample holds about 35,000 clones, roughly four fifths seen once. The genes are TRBV7-3 and TRBJ2-1; tentative D call: TRBD2 (6 bases). The receptor was derived from an adult with an advanced solid tumor such as melanoma, head and neck, liver or kidney cancer. This specimen was CD4+ or CD8+ T cells sorted from blood, taken in a trial of the OX40 agonist ivuxolimab. CDR3 sequence (DNA): TGTGCCAGCAGCTTCGGAGGGGAATACAATGAGCAGTTCTTC. This encodes CASSFGGEYNEQFF.